This TCR beta chain is drawn from a study of PD-1 blockade in classical Hodgkin lymphoma. Study results and limitations: At C4D1, TCR diversity had climbed significantly for CD4+ cells, though not for CD8+ cells.

As concerns this clone: Its antigen remains unidentified.

Repertoires were generated with immunoSEQ multiplex PCR, while TCRdb's copy carries only in-frame clones and drops some. The repertoire consists of 25,000 to 35,000 clones, with more than 80% occurring once and the leading ten covering around 0.58%. This CDR3 spans 16 amino acids. Germline assignment: CDR1 MNHNS and CDR2 SASEGT. Trimming removed 2 bases from V and 1 base from J, with 13 bases in between. The time point here: cycle 4 day 1 (C4D1), after less than 7 weeks of nivolumab. Autologous stem cell transplantation was followed by relapse in every patient, and brentuximab vedotin exposure varied. Using magnetic negative selection, the CD4+ T cells were separated out of thawed PBMCs.

The TCR originated in a human donor with classical Hodgkin lymphoma. The source material was CD4+ T cells from blood, sampled before the fourth cycle of nivolumab. The rearrangement uses TRBV6-1 and TRBJ2-3; either TRBD1 or TRBD2 may supply D (6 bases each). CDR3 in amino acids: CASSEWGAVGTDTQYF. The CDR3 region has the DNA TGTGCCAGCAGTGAATGGGGGGCCGTTGGCACAGATACGCAGTATTTT.